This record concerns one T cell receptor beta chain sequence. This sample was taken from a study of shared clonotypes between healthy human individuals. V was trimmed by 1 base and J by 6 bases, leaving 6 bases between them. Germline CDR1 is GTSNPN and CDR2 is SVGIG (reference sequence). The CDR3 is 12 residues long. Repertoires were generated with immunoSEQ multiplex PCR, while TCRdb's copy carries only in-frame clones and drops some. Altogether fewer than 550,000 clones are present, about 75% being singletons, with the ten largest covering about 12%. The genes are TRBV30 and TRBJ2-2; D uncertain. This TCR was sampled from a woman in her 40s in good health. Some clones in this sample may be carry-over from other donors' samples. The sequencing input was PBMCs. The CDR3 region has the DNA TGTGCCTGGAGTGGGACCGCCGGGGAGCTGTTTTTT. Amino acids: CAWSGTAGELFF. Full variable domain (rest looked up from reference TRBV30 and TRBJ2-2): SQTIHQWPATLVQPVGSPLSLECTVEGTSNPNLYWYRQAAGRGLQLLFYSVGIGQISSEVPQNLSASRPQDRQFILSSKKLLLSDSGFYLCAWSGTAGELFFGEGSRLTVL.